The rows below give T cell receptor beta chains drawn from one sample of a study of cytomegalovirus exposure and HLA in healthy donors. TCRdb's copy holds only in-frame clones and misses some; the assay was immunoSEQ multiplex PCR. This table holds some 140,000 clones, roughly 77% found once. Sequencing used PBMCs. The receptors originated from a young man in good health and CMV-seropositive. Each CDR3 is given with its conserved first and last residue. The D gene is left open where the match is weak. Size tells how often a clone was seen (once, few, many) or the class of an expanded clone, and some rows leave it out.

TRBJ2-7,NA,15,TRBD2,TRBV9,CASSPAGTSSYEQYF,TGTGCCAGCAGCCCAGCCGGGACTAGTTCCTACGAGCAGTACTTC
TRBJ1-1,NA,14,NA,TRBV9,CASSVGGENTEAFF,TGTGCCAGCAGCGTGGGGGGAGAGAACACTGAAGCTTTCTTT
TRBJ2-2,NA,19,NA,TRBV23-1,CASTERRSRFSDRSGELFF,TGCGCCAGCACCGAACGTCGGTCCAGGTTTAGTGATCGCTCCGGGGAGCTGTTTTTT
TRBJ2-2,NA,15,NA,TRBV19,CASVLGNSPTGELFF,TGTGCCAGTGTTCTCGGGAACTCCCCCACCGGGGAGCTGTTTTTT
TRBJ2-1,NA,14,TRBD2,TRBV19,CASTHSGSINEQFF,TGTGCCAGTACCCATAGCGGGAGTATCAATGAGCAGTTCTTC
TRBJ2-1,few,15,TRBD2,TRBV2,CASSSGGSSYNEQFF,TGTGCCAGCAGTAGCGGGGGGAGCTCCTACAATGAGCAGTTCTTC
TRBJ1-1,NA,14,NA,TRBV9,CASSTSRDPTEAFF,TGTGCCAGCAGCACTAGTCGGGATCCGACTGAAGCTTTCTTT
TRBJ2-7,NA,18,TRBD2,TRBV9,CASSAAGTSGGYSYEQYF,TGTGCCAGCAGCGCCGCCGGGACTAGCGGGGGTTACTCCTACGAGCAGTACTTC
TRBJ1-1,NA,11,NA,TRBV7-6,CASSSQAEAFF,TGTGCCAGCAGCTCCCAGGCTGAAGCTTTCTTT
TRBJ2-1,NA,16,TRBD2,TRBV6-4,CASSASTSGGFNEQFF,TGTGCCAGCAGTGCCTCGACTAGCGGGGGGTTCAATGAGCAGTTCTTC
TRBJ2-2,NA,16,TRBD2,TRBV5-1,CASSTSGTSNTGELFF,TGCGCCAGCAGCACCTCCGGGACTAGCAACACCGGGGAGCTGTTTTTT
TRBJ2-4,NA,14,NA,TRBV7-9,CASSLVLAKNIQYF,TGTGCCAGCAGCTTAGTATTAGCCAAAAACATTCAGTACTTC
TRBJ2-7,NA,17,TRBD2,TRBV7-9,CASSPWTSGSGTYEQYF,TGTGCCAGCAGCCCTTGGACTAGCGGGAGTGGGACCTACGAGCAGTACTTC
TRBJ2-7,NA,12,NA,TRBV30,CACTGKRYEQYF,TGTGCCTGCACGGGGAAGAGGTACGAGCAGTACTTC
TRBJ1-2,once,15,TRBD1,TRBV6-6,CASSYARDRGDGYTF,TGTGCCAGCAGTTACGCCCGGGACAGGGGGGATGGCTACACCTTC
TRBJ2-7,NA,14,NA,TRBV30,CAWSNGDWSYEQYF,TGTGCCTGGAGTAACGGGGACTGGTCCTACGAGCAGTACTTC
TRBJ2-3,NA,16,TRBD2,TRBV4-2,CASSQDSSGGGYTQYF,TGTGCCAGCAGCCAAGATAGCAGCGGGGGGGGATATACGCAGTATTTT
TRBJ2-7,few,14,NA,TRBV4-3,CASSQAGGANEQYF,TGCGCCAGCAGCCAAGCTGGGGGGGCCAACGAGCAGTACTTC
TRBJ1-3,NA,16,TRBD1,TRBV5-5,CASSLTTGAAGNTIYF,TGTGCCAGCAGCTTGACGACAGGGGCTGCCGGAAACACCATATATTTT
TRBJ1-2,NA,17,TRBD1,TRBV5-6,CASSLLAGAGGGYGYTF,TGTGCCAGCAGCTTGTTAGCCGGGGCAGGGGGCGGCTATGGCTACACCTTC
TRBJ1-1,NA,15,NA,TRBV6-1,CASSVTYRANTEAFF,TGTGCCAGCAGTGTTACATACAGGGCGAACACTGAAGCTTTCTTT
TRBJ1-2,NA,15,NA,TRBV6-4,CASSPTVSPGYGYTF,TGTGCCAGCAGCCCAACGGTCAGCCCCGGGTATGGCTACACCTTC
TRBJ2-7,few,14,TRBD1,TRBV29-1,CSVDGTGTGYEQYF,TGCAGCGTTGATGGAACCGGGACAGGCTACGAGCAGTACTTC
TRBJ2-1,NA,16,TRBD2,TRBV11-2,CASSFRLAGVWNEQFF,TGTGCCAGCAGCTTTCGACTAGCGGGAGTTTGGAATGAGCAGTTCTTC
TRBJ2-1,few,16,NA,TRBV28,CASSLPPDWDYNEQFF,TGTGCCAGCAGTCTCCCTCCGGACTGGGACTACAATGAGCAGTTCTTC
TRBJ2-5,NA,13,NA,TRBV7-2,CASSPQRRETQYF,TGTGCCAGCAGCCCCCAGCGCAGAGAGACCCAGTACTTC
TRBJ1-5,NA,15,TRBD1,TRBV6-1,CASSPTTGSNQPQHF,TGTGCCAGCAGTCCAACGACAGGGTCTAATCAGCCCCAGCATTTT
TRBJ1-5,NA,15,NA,TRBV4-1,CASSQGELLHQPQHF,TGCGCCAGCAGCCAAGGTGAGCTGCTTCATCAGCCCCAGCATTTT
TRBJ1-6,NA,14,TRBD1,TRBV7-2,CASSSGQFNSPLHF,TGTGCCAGCAGCTCGGGACAGTTTAATTCACCCCTCCACTTT
TRBJ2-7,NA,14,TRBD1,TRBV7-6,CASSLGQERYEQYF,TGTGCCAGCAGCCTGGGACAGGAACGCTACGAGCAGTACTTC
TRBJ2-1,once,16,TRBD1,TRBV7-6,CASSAGGQGFLDEQFF,TGTGCCAGCAGCGCCGGGGGACAGGGTTTTCTCGATGAGCAGTTCTTC
TRBJ2-3,NA,14,NA,TRBV5-6,CASSLWQSADTQYF,TGTGCCAGCAGCTTATGGCAGTCCGCAGATACGCAGTATTTT
TRBJ2-2,once,14,NA,TRBV12-5,CASGLELGTGELFF,TGTGCTAGTGGTTTGGAACTAGGCACCGGGGAGCTGTTTTTT
TRBJ2-7,NA,15,TRBD1,TRBV4-1,CASSHGQGGSYEQYF,TGCGCCAGCAGCCACGGACAGGGAGGTTCCTACGAGCAGTACTTC
TRBJ1-6,NA,13,NA,TRBV30,CAWTLGRGSPLHF,TGTGCCTGGACCCTGGGGCGGGGGTCACCCCTCCACTTT
TRBJ1-1,NA,15,NA,TRBV7-9,CASSSGGARNTEAFF,TGTGCCAGCAGCTCGGGGGGCGCGAGGAACACTGAAGCTTTCTTT
TRBJ1-1,NA,13,NA,TRBV25-1,CASWRGRGTEAFF,TGTGCCAGCTGGAGGGGTAGGGGCACTGAAGCTTTCTTT
TRBJ1-4,NA,14,TRBD1,TRBV5-6,CASSDRDRDEKLFF,TGTGCCAGCAGCGACCGGGACAGGGATGAAAAACTGTTTTTT
TRBJ2-3,NA,16,TRBD2,TRBV18,CASSPSSGSNSDTQYF,TGTGCCAGCTCACCATCTAGCGGGAGCAATTCCGATACGCAGTATTTT
TRBJ1-5,NA,13,TRBD1,TRBV6-1,CASNLSGQQPQHF,TGTGCCAGCAATCTCTCGGGACAGCAGCCCCAGCATTTT
TRBJ1-4,NA,14,TRBD1,TRBV6-5,CASTISRGHEKLFF,TGTGCCAGCACCATATCCAGGGGGCATGAAAAACTGTTTTTT
TRBJ2-7,NA,13,NA,TRBV25-1,CASSVAASYEQYF,TGTGCCAGCAGTGTCGCGGCTTCCTACGAGCAGTACTTC
TRBJ1-2,once,12,NA,TRBV19,CASSTTNYGYTF,TGTGCCAGTAGTACCACAAACTATGGCTACACCTTC
TRBJ1-1,NA,10,NA,TRBV30,CAGSGSYTFF,TGTGCCGGATCCGGGTCCTACACTTTCTTT
TRBJ2-3,few,14,TRBD2,TRBV2,CASSEGASGDTQYF,TGTGCCAGCAGTGAGGGGGCTAGCGGGGATACGCAGTATTTT
TRBJ2-1,NA,13,TRBD1,TRBV5-6,CASSAGTVNEQFF,TGTGCCAGCAGCGCCGGGACAGTCAATGAGCAGTTCTTC
TRBJ1-2,NA,15,NA,TRBV7-9,CASSLYVGGYYGYTF,TGTGCCAGCAGCTTATACGTGGGGGGTTACTATGGCTACACCTTC
TRBJ1-5,NA,15,TRBD1,TRBV4-1,CASSQVAGGRQPQHF,TGCGCCAGCAGCCAAGTGGCAGGGGGCAGGCAGCCCCAGCATTTT
TRBJ1-1,NA,13,NA,TRBV7-3,CASSPMRDTEAFF,TGTGCCAGCAGCCCCATGAGGGACACTGAAGCTTTCTTT
TRBJ2-5,NA,16,TRBD1,TRBV9,CASSILQGAGWETQYF,TGTGCCAGCAGCATTCTACAGGGGGCAGGATGGGAGACCCAGTACTTC
TRBJ2-2,once,15,TRBD2,TRBV19,CASSVGGTDTGELFF,TGTGCCAGTAGTGTCGGGGGGACGGACACCGGGGAGCTGTTTTTT
TRBJ1-6,NA,16,NA,TRBV27,CASSLFRQDYNSPLHF,TGTGCCAGCAGTTTATTTCGACAGGACTATAATTCACCCCTCCACTTT
TRBJ2-3,NA,16,TRBD2,TRBV2,CASKVAGGSSTDTQYF,TGTGCCAGCAAGGTAGCGGGGGGGAGTAGCACAGATACGCAGTATTTT
TRBJ2-2,NA,16,TRBD2,TRBV7-7,CASSLGSGTYTGELFF,TGTGCTAGCAGCCTAGGGAGCGGGACCTACACCGGGGAGCTGTTTTTT
TRBJ2-3,NA,14,NA,TRBV7-3,CASSLSFGQYTQYF,TGTGCCAGCAGCTTAAGTTTTGGTCAGTACACGCAGTATTTT
TRBJ2-5,NA,16,TRBD2,TRBV9,CASSVGGSGGGETQYF,TGTGCCAGCAGCGTAGGAGGGTCGGGGGGAGGAGAGACCCAGTACTTC
TRBJ2-7,once,14,NA,TRBV6-5,CASSHHFGGSEQYF,TGTGCCAGCAGCCATCATTTTGGAGGCTCCGAGCAGTACTTC
TRBJ1-1,NA,15,NA,TRBV6-5,CASSFQGFGDTEAFF,TGTGCCAGCAGTTTTCAGGGGTTCGGGGACACTGAAGCTTTCTTT
TRBJ2-1,NA,17,TRBD2,TRBV29-1,CSVEGTSGASSYNEQFF,TGCAGCGTTGAAGGGACTAGCGGGGCGAGCTCCTACAATGAGCAGTTCTTC